These 21 T cell receptor beta chains were sequenced from one sample in a study of T cells in Graves' hyperthyroidism and ophthalmopathy. TCR beta CDR3 region amplification was performed from RNA transcripts. The TCR CDR3 first-round RT-PCR relied on the HTBI primer set. TCRdb re-called the multiplex PCR reads through MiXCR, storing one row per CDR3 protein. The data show under 250,000 distinct CDR3 sequences, 17% seen once. The material sequenced was blood. Receptors were obtained from a woman aged 45-65 years with Graves' hyperthyroidism.

This sequence joins TRBV19 and TRBJ2-1, with TRBD2 matching 9 bases. Germline CDR1 is LNHDA and CDR2 is SQIVND (reference sequence). Trimming took 5 bases from V and 3 from J; bases not matched to a gene: 5. The CDR3 contains 15 residues. CDR3 residues: CASSGTSSGYNEQFF. The CDR3 DNA follows: TGTGCCAGTAGTGGGACTAGCTCTGGCTACAATGAGCAGTTCTTC. Full variable domain (rest looked up from reference TRBV19 and TRBJ2-1): DGGITQSPKYLFRKEGQNVTLSCEQNLNHDAMYWYRQDPGQGLRLIYYSQIVNDFQKGDIAEGYSVSREKKESFPLTVTSAQKNPTAFYLCASSGTSSGYNEQFFGPGTRLTVL.

A few counts support this clonotype. This CDR3 reads CAISESGTPNTGELFF. Written as DNA, the CDR3 is TGTGCCATCAGTGAGTCTGGGACACCGAACACCGGGGAGCTGTTTTTT. The genes are TRBV10-3 and TRBJ2-2; TRBD1 is a possible D gene (6 bases). There are 16 residues in the CDR3. V was clipped by 0 bases and J by 0 bases, with 8 bases between them. CDR1 is ENHRY, CDR2 SYGVKD, per germline.

The table lists this clonotype with many counts. This rearrangement joins TRBV11-3 to TRBJ1-2; weak D call: TRBD1 (6 bases). Germline CDR1 reads SGHNT; CDR2 reads YENEEA. This CDR3 spans 15 amino acids. V lost 5 bases and J 4 bases, leaving 17 bases between the germline ends. Here the CDR3 reads CASSLDPRGGYGYTF. The CDR3 bases are TGTGCCAGCAGCCTCGACCCCAGGGGCGGCTATGGCTACACCTTC.

This clonotype was found a few times. This could be a read error, since a much larger clone is one nucleotide away. The chain employs TRBV5-1 and TRBJ2-1; 13 bases agree with TRBD2. The DNA end favors TRBJ2-7, so the J call may be wrong. This CDR3 region has 17 residues. The germline V gene encodes CDR1 SGHRS and CDR2 YFSETQ. The CDR3 nucleotides are TGCGCCAGCAGCTTGGCGACTAGCGGGAGGCGATACAATGAGCAGTACTTC. It codes for CASSLATSGRRYNEQYF.

This clonotype was detected ten times or more. The chain couples TRBV6-1 to TRBJ2-2, with a weak D call TRBD1 (5 bases). Trimming took 6 bases from V and 6 from J, leaving 17 bases between them. The CDR3 length is 15 residues. CDR1 MNHNS and CDR2 SASEGT come from the germline V gene. The CDR3 spells CASRLQAEHPGELFF. CDR3 nucleotides: TGTGCCAGCAGATTACAGGCCGAACACCCCGGGGAGCTGTTTTTT.

CDR3 amino acids: CSANQGNEQFF. The CDR3 DNA is TGCAGTGCTAATCAAGGGAATGAGCAGTTCTTC. V usage is TRBV20-1 and J usage is TRBJ2-1; no firm D call. Germline CDR1 reads DFQATT; CDR2 reads SNEGSKA (reference sequence). The CDR3 has 11 amino acids. V lost 4 bases and J lost 7, with 8 bases in between.

This clonotype showed up just a few times. The chain has TRBV3-1 and TRBJ1-5; D unclear. Deletions cut 5 bases from V and 7 bases from J, with 12 bases between. This CDR3 comprises 13 residues. The germline V gene encodes CDR1 LGHDT and CDR2 YNNKEL (reference sequence). As DNA, the CDR3 is TGTGCCAGCAGCTATAAGCGGAGGCAGCCCCAGCATTTT. Amino acid sequence: CASSYKRRQPQHF.

Ten or more counts support this clonotype. This chain connects TRBV20-1 to TRBJ2-5, with TRBD2 matching 14 bases. The CDR3 is made up of 14 amino acids. From germline, CDR1 is DFQATT and CDR2 SNEGSKA (reference sequence). V lost 3 bases, J lost 4 bases, and 1 base stayed unmatched. Written as DNA, the CDR3 is TGCAGTGCTAGGACTAGCGGGAGGGGAGAGACCCAGTACTTC. Encoded protein: CSARTSGRGETQYF.

This clonotype has ten or more counts. The rearrangement joins TRBV7-2 to TRBJ2-7; D uncertain. Trimming pared 7 bases from V and 2 bases from J, leaving 12 bases between. The length of the CDR3 is 13 residues. In germline, CDR1 is SGHTA, CDR2 FQGNSA. The CDR3 DNA is TGTGCCAGCACTCCCACTGGGCCCTACGAGCAGTACTTC. Encoded protein: CASTPTGPYEQYF. Complete variable domain (other parts from reference TRBV7-2 and TRBJ2-7): GAGVSQSPSNKVTEKGKDVELRCDPISGHTALYWYRQSLGQGLEFLIYFQGNSAPDKSGLPSDRFSAERTGGSVSTLTIQRTQQEDSAVYLCASTPTGPYEQYFGPGTRLTVT.

The chain joins TRBV15 to TRBJ2-7; TRBD2 aligns across 9 bases. V lost 3 bases and J lost 0; bases outside the gene matches: 6. Looked up from germline, CDR1 is LNHNV and CDR2 is YYDKDF (reference sequence). The CDR3 length is 16 residues. Here the CDR3 reads CATSSKETSGSYEQYF. As DNA, the CDR3 is TGTGCCACCAGCAGCAAGGAGACTAGCGGCTCCTACGAGCAGTACTTC.

This clonotype was seen at least ten times. V is TRBV7-9 and J is TRBJ1-5, with D uncertain. V dropped 5 bases and J dropped 3 bases, with 11 bases sitting between them. CDR3 length: 14 residues. CDR1 SEHNR and CDR2 FQNEAQ come from the germline V gene (reference sequence). The CDR3 loop is CASSRRGSNQPQHF. The DNA of the CDR3 is TGTGCCAGCAGCCGGCGGGGTTCCAATCAGCCCCAGCATTTT.

At least ten counts were recorded for this clonotype. V is TRBV9 and J is TRBJ2-3; 7 bases fit TRBD2. The CDR3 is 16 amino acids. The germline CDR1 and CDR2 sequences are SGDLS and YYNGEE. Losses at the gene ends were 3 bases for V and 2 bases for J; bases not matched to a gene: 9. CDR3 DNA sequence: TGTGCCAGCAGCGGAGGAGGAGCGGGAAACACAGATACGCAGTATTTT. Protein: CASSGGGAGNTDTQYF. Full variable domain (rest looked up from reference TRBV9 and TRBJ2-3): DSGVTQTPKHLITATGQRVTLRCSPRSGDLSVYWYQQSLDQGLQFLIQYYNGEERAKGNILERFSAQQFPDLHSELNLSSLELGDSALYFCASSGGGAGNTDTQYFGPGTRLTVL.

This clonotype was counted ten times or more. J is TRBJ1-2 and V is TRBV5-1; 11 bases are a match to TRBD1. With 0 bases clipped from V and 7 bases from J, the junction kept 5 bases outside the gene matches. CDR3 size: 15 residues. Germline V gene sequence: CDR1 SGHRS, CDR2 YFSETQ. CDR3 in DNA: TGCGCCAGCAGCTTGGACGTTGGGACAGGGGGTGGCTACACCTTC. It encodes CASSLDVGTGGGYTF.

This clonotype was counted at least ten times. This chain links TRBV4-1 with TRBJ1-1, with a tentative D call TRBD1 (6 bases). V was shortened by 4 bases and J by 1 base, with 16 bases between the two germline ends. Germline loops: CDR1 MGHRA, CDR2 YSYEKL. This CDR3 spans 16 amino acids. The CDR3 reads CASSRVTRGWNTEAFF. In DNA form, the CDR3 reads TGCGCCAGCAGCCGAGTTACCAGGGGATGGAACACTGAAGCTTTCTTT.

This chain connects TRBV28 to TRBJ2-1, with 10 bases identical to TRBD2. The CDR3 spans 16 residues. Trimming took 5 bases from V and 6 from J; bases not matched to a gene: 10. CDR1 MDHEN and CDR2 SYDVKM come from the germline V gene. Written as DNA, the CDR3 is TGTGCCAGCAGTGTTCTAGCGGGAGATAACCCCAATGAGCAGTTCTTC. Amino acid sequence: CASSVLAGDNPNEQFF.

In its sample, this clonotype was seen a few times. The genes are TRBV5-4 and TRBJ2-7; D is possibly TRBD2 (6 bases). The CDR3 is made up of 15 amino acids. Trimming stripped 2 bases from V and 2 bases from J, with 14 bases between. CDR1 and CDR2 (germline): SGHNT, YYREEE (reference sequence). CDR3 region: CASSFRSGTAYEQYF. The CDR3 coding sequence is TGTGCCAGCAGCTTTCGTAGCGGAACAGCCTACGAGCAGTACTTC.

Only a few counts were recorded for this clonotype. The V call is TRBV19, the J call TRBJ2-7; 11 bases match TRBD2. The V gene end was trimmed by 3 bases and the J gene end by 4 bases; junction bases not matched to a gene: 2. Per germline, CDR1 LNHDA and CDR2 SQIVND (reference sequence). The CDR3 consists of 14 residues. The CDR3 protein is CASSIRTSGYEQYF. The CDR3 DNA reads TGTGCCAGTAGTATTCGGACTAGCGGGTACGAGCAGTACTTC.

This sequence joins TRBV3-1 and TRBJ1-2; D ambiguous. The CDR3 spans 13 residues. Germline CDR1 LGHDT, CDR2 YNNKEL (reference sequence). Trimming removed 4 bases from V and 1 base from J, with 7 bases in between. DNA of the CDR3: TGTGCCAGCAGCCCCTCCATTAACTATGGCTACACCTTC. It is translated as CASSPSINYGYTF.

Many counts were recorded for this clonotype. This chain joins TRBV27 and TRBJ1-4; D uncertain. V dropped 0 bases and J dropped 7 bases, with 18 bases sitting between them. Germline CDR1 and CDR2: MNHEY and SMNVEV (reference sequence). The CDR3 loop spans 17 amino acids. CDR3 sequence reads: CASSLSGLGGNSEKLFF. The CDR3 DNA is TGTGCCAGCAGTTTATCCGGGCTGGGAGGAAACAGTGAAAAACTGTTTTTT.

This clonotype was detected ten times or more. The chain employs TRBV20-1 and TRBJ2-3, with 8 bases aligning to TRBD1. The germline gives CDR1 DFQATT, CDR2 SNEGSKA (reference sequence). Trimming at V came to 6 bases and at J to 4 bases, leaving 9 bases not matched to a gene. There are 14 residues in the CDR3. CDR3 amino acids: CSARGQGAPDTQYF. The CDR3 region has the DNA TGCAGTGCCAGGGGGCAGGGGGCCCCAGATACGCAGTATTTT.

The table lists this clonotype with a few counts. The chain carries TRBV27 and TRBJ1-6, with 7 bases aligning to TRBD1. The CDR3 is 16 residues long. V was pared by 0 bases and J by 10 bases, with 9 bases of the junction left unmatched. CDR1 is MNHEY, CDR2 SMNVEV, per germline (reference sequence). This CDR3 is CASSLSRTGSESPLHF. CDR3 sequence (DNA): TGTGCCAGCAGTTTATCTCGGACAGGTTCAGAGTCACCCCTCCACTTT.